This T cell receptor (beta chain) was sequenced for a study of response to subunit inactivated influenza vaccine. With regard to this clonotype: The antigen remains undetermined.

Study findings and constraints: The authors proposed limited new T cell recruitment per seasonal influenza vaccination.

TCRdb independently ran MiXCR on the RT-PCR reads; one entry per CDR3 protein. The sample holds about 780,000 distinct CDR3 sequences, approximately 18% seen once. The CDR3 length is 13 residues. Germline lookup yields CDR1 MNHNY and CDR2 SVGAGI (reference sequence). Between the trimmed V and J ends, which lost 2 bases and 4 bases, there was a span of 9 bases. This rearrangement joins TRBV6-6 to TRBJ2-7; maybe TRBD1 (5 bases). This clonotype was obtained from a man between 45 and 60 years old who received an inactivated influenza vaccine. Sequenced material: PBMCs from blood, taken less than 6 days after vaccination. The CDR3 loop reads CASSYTSGYEQYF. CDR3 nucleotide sequence: TGTGCCAGCAGTTACACTTCAGGGTACGAGCAGTACTTC.